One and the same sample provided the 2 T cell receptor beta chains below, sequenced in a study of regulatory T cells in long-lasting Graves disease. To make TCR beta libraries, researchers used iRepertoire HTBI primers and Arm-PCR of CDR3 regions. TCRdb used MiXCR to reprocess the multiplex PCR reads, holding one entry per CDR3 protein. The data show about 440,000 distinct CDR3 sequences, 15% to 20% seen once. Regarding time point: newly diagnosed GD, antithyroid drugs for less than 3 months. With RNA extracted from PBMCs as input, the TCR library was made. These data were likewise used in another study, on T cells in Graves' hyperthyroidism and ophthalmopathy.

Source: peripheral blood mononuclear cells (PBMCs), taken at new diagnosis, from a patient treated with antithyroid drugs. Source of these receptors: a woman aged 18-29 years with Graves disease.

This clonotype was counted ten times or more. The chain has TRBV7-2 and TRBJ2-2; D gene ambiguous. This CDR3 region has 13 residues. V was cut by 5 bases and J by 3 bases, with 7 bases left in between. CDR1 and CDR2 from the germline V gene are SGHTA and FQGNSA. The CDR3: CASSPSYTGELFF. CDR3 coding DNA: TGTGCCAGCAGCCCAAGCTACACCGGGGAGCTGTTTTTT.

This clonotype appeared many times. CDR3 sequence reads: CASSSRGVGNYGYTF. As DNA, the CDR3 is TGTGCCAGCAGTTCCAGGGGTGTGGGTAACTATGGCTACACCTTC. This sequence joins TRBV28 and TRBJ1-2, with D tentatively TRBD1 (6 bases). With 4 bases removed from V and 1 base from J, the gap between germline ends came to 13 bases. This CDR3 has 15 amino acids. Germline V gene lookup returns CDR1 MDHEN and CDR2 SYDVKM.